Listed below are T cell receptor beta chains from one sample, sequenced in a study of blood T cells in healthy people across ages. Via MiXCR, TCRdb re-called the 5' RACE reads, giving one row per CDR3 protein. The sample contains about a million distinct CDR3 sequences, roughly 50% of which appear only once. What was sequenced was blood. The receptors were gathered from a man in his thirties or forties in good health. Both conserved end residues are part of each CDR3. D genes are given only for firm matches. Clone size is stated in some rows and not others, as once, few, many or a class when expanded.

length	D	J	size	V	DNA	CDR3
17	TRBD1	TRBJ2-1	-	TRBV9	TGTGCCAGCAATCCGGGACAGGGTCCCCCTTCAATTAATGAGCAGTTCTTC	CASNPGQGPPSINEQFF
15	-	TRBJ2-1	few	TRBV5-1	TGCGCCAGCAGCTTGTTTGTCGGGGGATACAATGAGCAGTTCTTC	CASSLFVGGYNEQFF
14	-	TRBJ2-6	-	TRBV14	TGTGCCAGCGACCAGGGGCCCGGGGCCAACGTCCTGACTTTC	CASDQGPGANVLTF
18	TRBD2	TRBJ2-3	-	TRBV20-1	TGCAGTGCTAGATTCCCTGGCGCGGCGGGGGGGACCACAGATACGCAGTATTTT	CSARFPGAAGGTTDTQYF
15	TRBD2	TRBJ2-1	few	TRBV7-2	TGTGCCAGCAGCTCCATACGGGGGGGTGGTCATGAGCAGTTCTTC	CASSSIRGGGHEQFF
14	TRBD2	TRBJ2-5	few	TRBV20-1	TGCAGTGCTAGAGTGGCGGGGGGCTCTACGACCCAGTACTTC	CSARVAGGSTTQYF
15	-	TRBJ2-7	-	TRBV4-3	TGCGCCAGCAGCCAAGATCAAAGGACAGACTACGAGCAGTACTTC	CASSQDQRTDYEQYF
14	TRBD1	TRBJ2-7	-	TRBV11-2	TGTGCCAGCAGATCAGGGACAGGACACTACGAGCAGTACTTC	CASRSGTGHYEQYF
14	-	TRBJ1-5	-	TRBV27	TGTGCCAGCAGAGACGGATATAGCAATCAGCCCCAGCATTTT	CASRDGYSNQPQHF
15	TRBD1	TRBJ2-5	-	TRBV24-1	TGTGCCACCAGTGACTGGACAGGGTCACAAGAGACCCAGTACTTC	CATSDWTGSQETQYF
14	TRBD1	TRBJ1-2	-	TRBV6-5	TGTGCCAGCACGATGGACAGGGCCACCTATGGCTACACCTTC	CASTMDRATYGYTF
15	-	TRBJ1-2	-	TRBV12-3/TRBV12-4	TGTGCCAGCAGCCCCGGCCCCGGAAGGCACTATGGCTACACCTTC	CASSPGPGRHYGYTF
14	-	TRBJ2-7	few	TRBV27	TGTGCCAGCAGTGCTTTCAACCGCGGCTACGAGCAGTACTTC	CASSAFNRGYEQYF
16	-	TRBJ1-2	-	TRBV3-1	TGTGCCAGCAGCCTGATCAGGGGTAGATCTAACTATGGCTACACCTTC	CASSLIRGRSNYGYTF
14	-	TRBJ2-1	-	TRBV9	TGTGCCAGCAGCGTAGAGGGTTTGCAAGAGACCCAGTTCTTC	CASSVEGLQETQFF
16	-	TRBJ2-1	many	TRBV5-1	TGCGCCAGCAGCTTGGACGGAGGATTCTCCTACAATGAGCAGTTCTTC	CASSLDGGFSYNEQFF
12	-	TRBJ2-7	-	TRBV7-9	TGTGCCAGCAGCTCCGGATTGATGGAGCAGTACTTC	CASSSGLMEQYF
14	-	TRBJ2-1	-	TRBV10-3	TGTGCCATCAGTGAGCCGGGCGGCAACAATGAGCAGTTCTTC	CAISEPGGNNEQFF
13	-	TRBJ2-5	few	TRBV9	TGTGCCAGCAGCGTAGGTTCAGCTTCGACGTCGTACTTC	CASSVGSASTSYF
16	TRBD1	TRBJ2-3	many	TRBV4-1	TGCGCCAGCAGCCAATACGGGGACAGGGCCGCAGATACGCAGTATTTT	CASSQYGDRAADTQYF
16	-	TRBJ2-5	-	TRBV5-5	TGTGCCAGCAGCTTGGCCTTGCGGACCCACCAAGAGACCCAGTACTTC	CASSLALRTHQETQYF
13	-	TRBJ2-1	-	TRBV14	TGTGCCAGCAGCCAAGATAAGGGATTTGAGCAGTTCTTC	CASSQDKGFEQFF
17	TRBD1	TRBJ1-6	few	TRBV5-1	TGCGCCAGCAGCCCTGGGACAGGGGATCGTGGTAATTCACCCCTCCACTTT	CASSPGTGDRGNSPLHF
14	-	TRBJ1-2	few	TRBV5-1	TGCGCCAGCAGCTTGGAAACCAGCTTTAATGGCTACACCTTC	CASSLETSFNGYTF
13	TRBD2	TRBJ2-1	-	TRBV12-3/TRBV12-4	TGTGCCAGCAGTTTTCTAGCGGGGATTGAGCAGTTCTTC	CASSFLAGIEQFF
14	TRBD1	TRBJ1-1	-	TRBV5-1	TGCGCCAGCAGCTCGGGACAGGGGGGGGCTGAAGCTTTCTTT	CASSSGQGGAEAFF
15	TRBD2	TRBJ2-7	-	TRBV6-4	TGTGCCAGCAGTGGACTAGCGGGCTCCTACAATGAGCAGTACTTC	CASSGLAGSYNEQYF
15	-	TRBJ2-7	-	TRBV27	TGTGCCAGCAGTTTATATCCGGGAACGACCTACGAGCAGTACTTC	CASSLYPGTTYEQYF
14	-	TRBJ2-3	-	TRBV29-1	TGCAGCGTTAGAAGGGGGACTAGCACAGATACGCAGTATTTT	CSVRRGTSTDTQYF
16	-	TRBJ2-1	-	TRBV3-1	TGTGCCAGCAGCTATCGACAGGGACTTTCCTACAATGAGCAGTTCTTC	CASSYRQGLSYNEQFF
15	TRBD2	TRBJ2-1	-	TRBV20-1	TGCAGTGCTAGAGCGGCGAGCGGGGGGCACAATGAGCAGTTCTTC	CSARAASGGHNEQFF
13	-	TRBJ2-2	-	TRBV29-1	TGCAGCGTTGAGAGTGGGTACAACGGGGAGCTGTTTTTT	CSVESGYNGELFF
14	TRBD1	TRBJ1-4	-	TRBV5-1	TGCGCCAGCAGGGATGACAGGGTCTTTTCAAGACTGTTTTTT	CASRDDRVFSRLFF
12	-	TRBJ2-7	many	TRBV11-2	TGTGCCAGCAGCTTAGCTGAGTACGAGCAGTACTTC	CASSLAEYEQYF
14	-	TRBJ1-1	-	TRBV28	TGTGCCAGCAGTTTAGTCAGCTCGAACACTGAAGCTTTCTTT	CASSLVSSNTEAFF
12	-	TRBJ2-5	few	TRBV25-1	TGTGCCAGCCGGGGCCCACAAGAGACCCAGTACTTC	CASRGPQETQYF
11	-	TRBJ2-5	many	TRBV25-1	TGTGCCAGCAGTGGACCAGGGACCCAGTACTTC	CASSGPGTQYF
15	TRBD1	TRBJ1-1	-	TRBV4-3	TGCGCCAGCAGCCAAGCGACAGGGGGCCGCACTGAAGCTTTCTTT	CASSQATGGRTEAFF
16	TRBD2	TRBJ2-1	-	TRBV5-5	TGTGCTGGCAGCTCGTCCTTTAGCGGGGTATTCAATGAGCAGTTCTTC	CAGSSSFSGVFNEQFF
12	-	TRBJ1-1	-	TRBV7-2	TGTGCCAGCAGCTTAGAGATTAGAGAAGCTTTCTTT	CASSLEIREAFF
16	TRBD2	TRBJ2-3	-	TRBV2	TGTGCCAGCAGGAGGGGACTAGCGGGGAATTCAGATACGCAGTATTTT	CASRRGLAGNSDTQYF